This T cell receptor beta chain is from a study of T cell repertoires in cytomegalovirus infection. For the study at large: Carrying CMV and the relevant HLA type showed in public TCR beta signatures. Study outcomes and limitations: CMV-specific TCR beta clonotypes restricted by HLA-C dominated the ex vivo response. Summed public TCR beta family frequency identified CMV carriers bearing the relevant HLA.

Of note for this clonotype: Its antigen is still unknown.

The CDR3 contains 13 residues. Between the trimmed V and J ends, which lost 1 base and 7 bases, there was a span of 10 bases. The V gene's germline CDR1 is SEHNR and CDR2 FQNEAQ (reference sequence). TCRdb reprocessed the reads via MiXCR and lists one record per CDR3 protein. Found here are about 600,000 distinct CDR3 sequences, 20% to 25% of them singletons; the top ten hold less than 9.5%. This clonotype was obtained from a human donor in good health (CMV status not recorded). Some clones in this sample may be carry-over from other donors' samples. The sequenced sample consisted of CD8+ T cells from PBMCs. The rearrangement uses TRBV7-9 and TRBJ1-2; D uncertain. DNA of the CDR3: TGTGCCAGCAGCTTAGGGGCGTCGACTGGCTACACCTTC. It yields the protein CASSLGASTGYTF.